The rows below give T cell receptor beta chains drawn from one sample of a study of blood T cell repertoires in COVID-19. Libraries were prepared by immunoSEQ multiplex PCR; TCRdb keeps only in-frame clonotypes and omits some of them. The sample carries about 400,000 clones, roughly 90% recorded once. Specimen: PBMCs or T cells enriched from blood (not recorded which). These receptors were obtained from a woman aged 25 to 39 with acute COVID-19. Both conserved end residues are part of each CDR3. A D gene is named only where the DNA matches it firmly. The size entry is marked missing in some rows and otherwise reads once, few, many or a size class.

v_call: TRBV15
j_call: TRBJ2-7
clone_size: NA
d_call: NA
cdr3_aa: CATSRYRAGSYEQYF
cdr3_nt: TGTGCCACCAGCCGATATAGAGCGGGCTCCTACGAGCAGTACTTC

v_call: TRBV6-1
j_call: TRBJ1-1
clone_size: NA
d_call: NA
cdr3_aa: CASSEVQMAFF
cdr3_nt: TGTGCCAGCAGTGAAGTCCAAATGGCTTTCTTT

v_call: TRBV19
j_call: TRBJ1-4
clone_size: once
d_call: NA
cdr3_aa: CASSTRQTATNEKLFF
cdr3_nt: TGTGCCAGTAGTACCAGACAGACAGCAACTAATGAAAAACTGTTTTTT

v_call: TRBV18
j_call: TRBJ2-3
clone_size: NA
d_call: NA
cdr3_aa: CASSYQAPQNTDTQYF
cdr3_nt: TGTGCCAGCTCCTACCAAGCCCCACAGAACACAGATACGCAGTATTTT

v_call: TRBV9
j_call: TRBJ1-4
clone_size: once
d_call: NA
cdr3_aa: CASRGLEGEKLFF
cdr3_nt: TGTGCCAGCAGGGGGCTGGAGGGTGAAAAACTGTTTTTT

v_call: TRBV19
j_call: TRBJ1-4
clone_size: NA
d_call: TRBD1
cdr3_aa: CASRNRDRAHTNEKLFF
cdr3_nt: TGTGCCAGTAGGAACCGGGACAGAGCCCACACAAATGAAAAACTGTTTTTT

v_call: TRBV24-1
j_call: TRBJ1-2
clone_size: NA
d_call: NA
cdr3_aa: CTTEGGYTF
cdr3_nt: TGTACCACCGAGGGTGGCTACACCTTC

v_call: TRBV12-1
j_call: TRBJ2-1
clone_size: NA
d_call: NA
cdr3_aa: CSSSSTRLQNEQFF
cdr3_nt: TGTTCCAGCAGCTCGACCCGACTCCAAAATGAGCAGTTCTTC

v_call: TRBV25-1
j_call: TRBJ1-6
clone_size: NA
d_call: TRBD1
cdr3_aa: CASSERQGSSYNSPLHF
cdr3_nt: TGTGCCAGCAGTGAACGACAGGGGAGCTCCTATAATTCACCCCTCCACTTT

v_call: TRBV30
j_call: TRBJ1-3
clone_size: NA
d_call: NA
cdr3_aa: CAWSAKSSGNTIYF
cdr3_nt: TGTGCCTGGAGTGCCAAGAGCTCTGGAAACACCATATATTTT

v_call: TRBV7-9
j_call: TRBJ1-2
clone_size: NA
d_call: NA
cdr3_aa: CASSLAWANYGYTF
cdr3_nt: TGTGCCAGCAGCTTAGCGTGGGCCAACTATGGCTACACCTTC

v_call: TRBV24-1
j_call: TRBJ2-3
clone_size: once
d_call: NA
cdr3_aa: CATSDLGLEGGDTQYF
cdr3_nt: TGTGCCACCAGTGATTTGGGGCTAGAGGGCGGAGATACGCAGTATTTT

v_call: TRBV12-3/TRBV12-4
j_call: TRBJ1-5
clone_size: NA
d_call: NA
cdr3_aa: CASSLPGNQPQHF
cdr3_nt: TGTGCCAGCAGTTTACCCGGGAATCAGCCCCAGCATTTT

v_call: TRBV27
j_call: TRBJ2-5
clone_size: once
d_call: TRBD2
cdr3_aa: CASSFTSGGVIQETQYF
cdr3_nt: TGTGCCAGCAGTTTTACTAGCGGGGGAGTAATCCAAGAGACCCAGTACTTC

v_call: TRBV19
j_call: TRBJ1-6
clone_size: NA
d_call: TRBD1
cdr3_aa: CASSILGTANSPLHF
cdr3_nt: TGTGCCAGTAGTATCCTCGGGACAGCCAATTCACCCCTCCACTTT

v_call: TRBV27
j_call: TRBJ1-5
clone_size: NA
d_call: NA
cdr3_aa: CASSFRGSNQPQHF
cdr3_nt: TGTGCCAGCAGTTTCAGGGGAAGCAATCAGCCCCAGCATTTT

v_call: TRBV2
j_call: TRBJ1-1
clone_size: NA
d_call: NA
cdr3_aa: CASKQGLEAFF
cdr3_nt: TGTGCCAGCAAGCAGGGCCTCGAAGCTTTCTTT

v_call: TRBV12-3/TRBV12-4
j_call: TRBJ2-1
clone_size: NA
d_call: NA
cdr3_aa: CASSRTIGLEQFF
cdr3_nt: TGTGCCAGCAGCCGCACAATCGGACTAGAGCAGTTCTTC

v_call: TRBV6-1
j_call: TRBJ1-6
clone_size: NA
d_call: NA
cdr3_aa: CASSESRLANSPLHF
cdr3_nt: TGTGCCAGCAGTGAAAGCCGCCTTGCGAATTCACCCCTCCACTTT

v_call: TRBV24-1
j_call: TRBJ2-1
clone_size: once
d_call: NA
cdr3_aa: CATSRGPAYNEQFF
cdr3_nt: TGTGCCACCAGTCGAGGTCCTGCCTACAATGAGCAGTTCTTC

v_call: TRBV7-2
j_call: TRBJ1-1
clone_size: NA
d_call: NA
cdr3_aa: CASSFTARQNTEAFF
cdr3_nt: TGTGCCAGCAGCTTTACCGCCCGACAGAACACTGAAGCTTTCTTT

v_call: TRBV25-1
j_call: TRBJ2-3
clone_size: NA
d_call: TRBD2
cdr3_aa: CASSDTSGSTDTQYF
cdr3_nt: TGTGCCAGCAGTGATACTAGCGGAAGCACAGATACGCAGTATTTT

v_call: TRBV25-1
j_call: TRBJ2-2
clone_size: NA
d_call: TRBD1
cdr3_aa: CASNRGQGYTGELFF
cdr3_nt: TGTGCCAGCAACCGGGGACAGGGGTACACCGGGGAGCTGTTTTTT

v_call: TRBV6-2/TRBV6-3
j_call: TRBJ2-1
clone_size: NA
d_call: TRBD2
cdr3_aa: CASSYGTSGRSSYNEQFF
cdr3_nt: TGTGCCAGCAGTTATGGGACTAGCGGGCGCAGCTCCTACAATGAGCAGTTCTTC

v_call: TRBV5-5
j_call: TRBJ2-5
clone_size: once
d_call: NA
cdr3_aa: CASSLLQVGDETQYF
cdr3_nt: TGTGCCAGCAGCTTGCTTCAGGTCGGTGATGAGACCCAGTACTTC

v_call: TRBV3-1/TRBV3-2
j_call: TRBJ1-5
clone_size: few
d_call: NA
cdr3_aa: CASSQDSRPQHF
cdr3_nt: TGTGCCAGCAGCCAAGATAGTAGGCCCCAGCATTTT

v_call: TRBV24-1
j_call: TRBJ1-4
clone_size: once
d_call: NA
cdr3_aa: CATSDLQKKRQTNEKLFF
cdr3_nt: TGTGCCACCAGTGATTTGCAGAAAAAGAGACAGACTAATGAAAAACTGTTTTTT

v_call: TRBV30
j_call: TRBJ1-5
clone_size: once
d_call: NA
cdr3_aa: CAWSGDGLNQPQHF
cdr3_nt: TGTGCCTGGAGTGGGGACGGACTAAATCAGCCCCAGCATTTT

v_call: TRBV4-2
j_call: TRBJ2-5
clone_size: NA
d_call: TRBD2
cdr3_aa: CASSRAGILETQYF
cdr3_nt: TGTGCCAGCAGCCGAGCGGGGATCCTAGAGACCCAGTACTTC

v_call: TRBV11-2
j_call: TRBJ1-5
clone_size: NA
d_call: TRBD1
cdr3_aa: CASSLGQGRYQPQHF
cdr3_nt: TGTGCCAGCAGCTTAGGACAGGGCAGATATCAGCCCCAGCATTTT

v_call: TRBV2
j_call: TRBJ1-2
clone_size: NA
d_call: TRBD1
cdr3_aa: CASSEAGQGDYGYTF
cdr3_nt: TGTGCCAGCAGTGAAGCGGGACAGGGCGACTATGGCTACACCTTC

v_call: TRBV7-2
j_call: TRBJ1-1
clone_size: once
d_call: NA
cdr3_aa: CASSLVGWTGGTEAFF
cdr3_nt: TGTGCCAGCAGCTTAGTAGGGTGGACCGGAGGGACTGAAGCTTTCTTT

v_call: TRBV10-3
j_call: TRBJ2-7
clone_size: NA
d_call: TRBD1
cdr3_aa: CASRQGIGEQYF
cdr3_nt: TGTGCCAGCCGACAGGGAATCGGCGAGCAGTACTTC

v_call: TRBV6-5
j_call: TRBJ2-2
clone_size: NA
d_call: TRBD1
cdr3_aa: CASSPDRYTGELFF
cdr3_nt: TGTGCCAGCAGCCCGGACAGGTACACCGGGGAGCTGTTTTTT

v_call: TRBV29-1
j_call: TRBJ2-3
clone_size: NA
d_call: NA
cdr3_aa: CSVRTGGDTDTQYF
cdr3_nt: TGCAGCGTCCGGACTGGCGGGGACACAGATACGCAGTATTTT

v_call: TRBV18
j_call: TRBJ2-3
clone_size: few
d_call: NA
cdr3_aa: CASSPSGTGSTDTQYF
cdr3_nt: TGTGCCAGCTCACCCAGTGGCACAGGAAGCACAGATACGCAGTATTTT

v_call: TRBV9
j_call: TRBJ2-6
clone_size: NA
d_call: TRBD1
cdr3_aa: CASSLTGAPSGANVLTF
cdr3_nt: TGTGCCAGCAGCCTTACAGGGGCCCCCTCTGGGGCCAACGTCCTGACTTTC

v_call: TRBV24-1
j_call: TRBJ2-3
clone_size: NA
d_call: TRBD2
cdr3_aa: CATSDSGGAVTDTQYF
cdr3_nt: TGTGCCACCAGTGATAGCGGGGGGGCGGTAACAGATACGCAGTATTTT

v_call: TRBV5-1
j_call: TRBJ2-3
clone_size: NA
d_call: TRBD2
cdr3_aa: CASSLVTSGADTQYF
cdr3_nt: TGCGCCAGCAGCTTGGTTACTAGCGGTGCAGATACGCAGTATTTT

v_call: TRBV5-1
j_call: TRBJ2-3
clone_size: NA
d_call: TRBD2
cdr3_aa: CASSIGLAGGLYTQYF
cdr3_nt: TGCGCCAGCAGCATCGGACTAGCGGGGGGGCTGTATACGCAGTATTTT

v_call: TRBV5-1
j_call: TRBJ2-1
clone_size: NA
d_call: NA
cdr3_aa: CASSLGATWNEQFF
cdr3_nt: TGCGCCAGCAGCTTGGGGGCCACATGGAATGAGCAGTTCTTC

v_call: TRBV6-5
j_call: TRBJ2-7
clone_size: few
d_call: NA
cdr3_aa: CASSQTYEQYF
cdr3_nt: TGTGCCAGCAGCCAAACCTACGAGCAGTACTTC

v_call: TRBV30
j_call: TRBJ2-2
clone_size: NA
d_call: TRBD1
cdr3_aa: CAWETGTGGPGELFF
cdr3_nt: TGTGCCTGGGAAACCGGGACAGGGGGCCCCGGGGAGCTGTTTTTT

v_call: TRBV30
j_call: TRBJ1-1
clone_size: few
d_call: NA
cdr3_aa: CAWSPTREAFF
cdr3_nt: TGTGCCTGGAGCCCCACGCGTGAAGCTTTCTTT

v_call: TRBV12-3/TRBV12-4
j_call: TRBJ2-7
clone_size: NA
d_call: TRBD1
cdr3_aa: CASRRDSAYEQYF
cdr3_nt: TGTGCCAGCAGAAGGGACAGCGCCTACGAGCAGTACTTC

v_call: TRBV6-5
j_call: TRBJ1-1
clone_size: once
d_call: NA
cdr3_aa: CASSYSGGNTEAFF
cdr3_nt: TGTGCCAGCAGTTACTCCGGGGGGAACACTGAAGCTTTCTTT

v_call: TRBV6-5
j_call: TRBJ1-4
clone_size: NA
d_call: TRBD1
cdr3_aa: CARIRGPNEKLFF
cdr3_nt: TGTGCCAGGATCAGGGGGCCTAATGAAAAACTGTTTTTT

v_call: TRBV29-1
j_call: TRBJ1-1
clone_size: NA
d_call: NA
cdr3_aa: CSALPRSRTEAFF
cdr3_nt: TGCAGCGCCCTCCCGCGGAGCCGCACTGAAGCTTTCTTT

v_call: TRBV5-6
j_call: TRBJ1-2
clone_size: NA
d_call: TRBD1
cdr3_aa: CASSFSGQGVHGYTF
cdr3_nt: TGTGCCAGCAGCTTCTCGGGACAGGGGGTCCATGGCTACACCTTC

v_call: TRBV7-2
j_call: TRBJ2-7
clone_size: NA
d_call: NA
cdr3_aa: CASSLAGPPSYEQYF
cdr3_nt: TGTGCCAGCAGCTTAGCTGGGCCCCCCTCCTACGAGCAGTACTTC

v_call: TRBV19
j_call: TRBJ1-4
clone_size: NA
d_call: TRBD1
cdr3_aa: CASSRTGQGSEEKLFF
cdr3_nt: TGTGCCAGTAGCCGAACGGGACAGGGTTCTGAGGAAAAACTGTTTTTT

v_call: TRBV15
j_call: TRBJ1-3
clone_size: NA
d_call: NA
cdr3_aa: CATSRAVKSSGNTIYF
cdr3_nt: TGTGCCACCAGCAGAGCGGTAAAAAGCTCTGGAAACACCATATATTTT

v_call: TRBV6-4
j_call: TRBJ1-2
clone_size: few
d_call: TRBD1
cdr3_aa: CASSPEEGAGYGYTF
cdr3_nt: TGTGCCAGCAGCCCCGAGGAGGGGGCAGGCTATGGCTACACCTTC

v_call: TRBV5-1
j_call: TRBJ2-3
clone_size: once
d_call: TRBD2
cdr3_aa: CASSPQAAGANTDTQYF
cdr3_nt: TGCGCCAGCAGCCCCCAAGCAGCGGGGGCCAACACAGATACGCAGTATTTT

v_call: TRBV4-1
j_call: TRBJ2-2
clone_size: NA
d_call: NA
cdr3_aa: CASSPTQTNTGELFF
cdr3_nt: TGCGCCAGCAGCCCGACTCAAACCAACACCGGGGAGCTGTTTTTT